This TCR beta chain was captured in a study of cytomegalovirus exposure and HLA in healthy donors. Study-level results: A previous analysis found most TCR beta V segments productive roughly 87% or roughly 30% of the time. Reportedly, a later analysis found an Asian-associated ancestry cluster had fewer N-insertions than the roughly 700-donor mean.

About this clone itself: Antigen: not known.

The germline V gene encodes CDR1 SGHNT and CDR2 YYREEE (reference sequence). V was clipped by 4 bases and J by 4 bases, with 17 bases between them. The CDR3 has 15 residues. With 60 Vbeta and 13 Jbeta primers, the PCR was carried out. Method: immunoSEQ multiplex PCR; TCRdb's copy keeps in-frame clones and lacks some. The table has some 130,000 clones, 65% to 80% seen once. The sequenced sample consisted of PBMCs. This sequence joins TRBV5-4 and TRBJ1-2; no reliable D call. This TCR derives from a male donor in good health and CMV-seropositive. In DNA form, the CDR3 reads TGTGCCAGCAGCCCAGGAGGCGGACGGATCTATGGCTACACCTTC. Protein product: CASSPGGGRIYGYTF. Full variable domain (outside the CDR3, taken from reference TRBV5-4 and TRBJ1-2): ETGVTQSPTHLIKTRGQQVTLRCSSQSGHNTVSWYQQALGQGPQFIFQYYREEENGRGNFPPRFSGLQFPNYSSELNVNALELDDSALYLCASSPGGGRIYGYTFGSGTRLTVV.